This T cell receptor (beta chain) was recovered during a study of cytomegalovirus exposure and HLA in healthy donors. Study-wide results and limits: A further, later analysis showed that HLA-associated TCR beta chains (compared with equally common others) were more clonally expanded. Three chains tied to CMV proved CMV antigen-specific in vitro. TRBV6-2, TRBV6-3 and other indistinguishable V segments were excluded. A missense variant in DCLRE1C was later tied to TCR beta V- and J-gene trimming.

On this clone itself: Its target is not known.

The V end was cut by 10 bases, the J end by 2 bases, with 8 bases between. Germline CDR1 reads ENHRY; CDR2 reads SYGVKD. The CDR3 loop spans 11 amino acids. Primers: 60 Vbeta forward and 13 Jbeta reverse. Clones were read by immunoSEQ multiplex PCR, and TCRdb kept only the in-frame ones, dropping some. Among 100,000 to 150,000 clones listed, approximately 70% were seen once. The chain has TRBV10-3 and TRBJ2-5; D possibly corresponds to TRBD2 (5 bases). Sequences were obtained from PBMCs. The sequence was collected from a man in his sixties in good health and CMV-seropositive. CDR3 in DNA: TGTGCCACCAGACTACAAGAGACCCAGTACTTC. Protein sequence: CATRLQETQYF.